The clone carrying this T cell receptor beta chain has just a few counts. The antigen is unknown. Sequencing on ten immunoSEQ deep assay plates was performed for unsorted PBMC DNA. Sequencing used immunoSEQ multiplex PCR; TCRdb keeps in-frame clones, though not all of them. The profile shows hundreds of thousands of clones, approximately 77% of them singletons. The CDR3 length is 14 residues. The germline V and J ends were trimmed by 1 base and 6 bases, with 12 bases remaining between them. CDR1 is MDHEN and CDR2 is SYDVKM in the germline V gene. The source of the sample is a study of shared clonotypes between healthy human individuals. Study as a whole: A few men and two women, aged 18 to 49, were donors.

Study-wide results and limits: Sequencing depth was a factor that was expected to affect clonotype sharing among donors.

This clonotype was obtained from a middle-aged woman in good health. Some clones in this sample may be carry-over from other donors' samples. Sequenced material: PBMCs. This chain uses TRBV28 with TRBJ1-1; D might be TRBD1 (6 bases). The CDR3 reads CASSLFLRGSEAFF. DNA for the CDR3: TGTGCCAGCAGTTTATTTCTCAGGGGATCTGAAGCTTTCTTT.